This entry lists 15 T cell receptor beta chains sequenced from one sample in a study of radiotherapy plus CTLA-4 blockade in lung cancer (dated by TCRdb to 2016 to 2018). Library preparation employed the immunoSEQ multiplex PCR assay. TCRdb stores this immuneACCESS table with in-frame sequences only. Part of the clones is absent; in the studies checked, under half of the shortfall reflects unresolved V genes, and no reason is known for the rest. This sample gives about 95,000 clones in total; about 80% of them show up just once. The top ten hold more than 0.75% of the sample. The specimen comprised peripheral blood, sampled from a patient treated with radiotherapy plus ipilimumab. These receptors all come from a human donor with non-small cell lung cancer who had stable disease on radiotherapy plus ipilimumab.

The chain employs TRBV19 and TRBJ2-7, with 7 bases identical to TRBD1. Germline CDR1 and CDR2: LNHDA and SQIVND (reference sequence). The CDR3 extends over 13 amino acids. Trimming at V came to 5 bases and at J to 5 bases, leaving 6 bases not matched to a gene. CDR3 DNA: TGTGCCAGTAGTGGACAGGTTTCCAACGAGCAGTACTTC. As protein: CASSGQVSNEQYF.

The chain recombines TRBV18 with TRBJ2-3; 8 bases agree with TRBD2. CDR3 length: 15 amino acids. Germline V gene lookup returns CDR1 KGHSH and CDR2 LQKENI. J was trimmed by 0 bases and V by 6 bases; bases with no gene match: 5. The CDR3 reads CASSGLASSTDTQYF. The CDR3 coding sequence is TGTGCCAGCTCTGGACTAGCTTCTAGCACAGATACGCAGTATTTT.

DNA for the CDR3: TGTGCCTGGTGTGACAGGGGGCTAAATAATTCACCCCTCCACTTT. Translated: CAWCDRGLNNSPLHF. The gene calls are TRBV30 and TRBJ1-6; 10 bases match TRBD1. Trimming removed 5 bases from V and 5 bases from J; junction bases left unmatched: 6. The CDR3 is 15 amino acids. Looked up from germline, CDR1 is GTSNPN and CDR2 is SVGIG (reference sequence). The variable domain in full, completed from reference TRBV30 and TRBJ1-6, reads SQTIHQWPATLVQPVGSPLSLECTVEGTSNPNLYWYRQAAGRGLQLLFYSVGIGQISSEVPQNLSASRPQDRQFILSSKKLLLSDSGFYLCAWCDRGLNNSPLHFGNGTRLTVT.

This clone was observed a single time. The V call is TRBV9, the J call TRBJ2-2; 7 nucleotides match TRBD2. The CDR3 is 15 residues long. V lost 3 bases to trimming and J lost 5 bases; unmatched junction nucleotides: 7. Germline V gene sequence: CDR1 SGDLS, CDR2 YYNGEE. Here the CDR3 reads CASSAREGGTGELFF. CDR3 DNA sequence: TGTGCCAGCAGCGCCAGAGAGGGAGGGACCGGGGAGCTGTTTTTT.

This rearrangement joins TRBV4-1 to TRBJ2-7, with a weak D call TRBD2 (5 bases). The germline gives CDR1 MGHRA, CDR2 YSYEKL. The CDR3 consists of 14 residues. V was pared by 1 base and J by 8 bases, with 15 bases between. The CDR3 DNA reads TGCGCCAGCAGCCAAGGATCCGGACTCCGTAAGCAGTACTTC. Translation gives CASSQGSGLRKQYF.

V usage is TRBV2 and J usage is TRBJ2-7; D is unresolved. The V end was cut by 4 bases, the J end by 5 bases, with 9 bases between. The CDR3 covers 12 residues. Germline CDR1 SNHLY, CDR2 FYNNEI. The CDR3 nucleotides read TGTGCCAGCAGTGCCTCAGGTCACGAGCAGTACTTC. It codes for CASSASGHEQYF.

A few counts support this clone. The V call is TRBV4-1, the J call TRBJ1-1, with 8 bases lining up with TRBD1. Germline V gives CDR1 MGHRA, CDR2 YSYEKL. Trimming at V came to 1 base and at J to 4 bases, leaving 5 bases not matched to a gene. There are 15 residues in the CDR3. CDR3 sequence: CASSQVGQGSTEAFF. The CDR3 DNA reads TGCGCCAGCAGCCAAGTCGGACAGGGATCCACTGAAGCTTTCTTT.

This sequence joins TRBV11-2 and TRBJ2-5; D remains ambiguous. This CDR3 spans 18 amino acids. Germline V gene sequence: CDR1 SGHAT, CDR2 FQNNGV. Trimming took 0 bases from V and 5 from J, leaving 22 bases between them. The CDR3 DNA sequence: TGTGCCAGCAGCTTAGATCCTCGGAACCTCTTTTCCCAGGAGACCCAGTACTTC. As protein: CASSLDPRNLFSQETQYF.

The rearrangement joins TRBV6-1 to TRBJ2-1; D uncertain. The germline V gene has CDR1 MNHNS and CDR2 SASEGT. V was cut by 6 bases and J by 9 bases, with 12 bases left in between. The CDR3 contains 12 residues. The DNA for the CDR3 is TGTGCCAGCAGACAGTTAAGAGGTGAGCAGTTCTTC. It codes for CASRQLRGEQFF.

The CDR3 DNA is TGTGCCAGCAGCTTACTGCCGGGTCGCGAGCAGTACTTC. This gives the protein CASSLLPGREQYF. This chain joins TRBV7-3 and TRBJ2-7; D remains ambiguous. The CDR3 is 13 residues long. V lost 2 bases and J 6 bases, leaving 11 bases between the germline ends. Germline V gene lookup returns CDR1 SGHTA and CDR2 FQGTGA.

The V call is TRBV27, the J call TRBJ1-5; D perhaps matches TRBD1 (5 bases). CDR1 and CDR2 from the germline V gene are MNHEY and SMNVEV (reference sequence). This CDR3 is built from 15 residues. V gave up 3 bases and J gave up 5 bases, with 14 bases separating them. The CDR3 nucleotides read TGTGCCAGCAGTTTTAGTAGGCCGGGGGATCAGCCCCAGCATTTT. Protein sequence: CASSFSRPGDQPQHF.

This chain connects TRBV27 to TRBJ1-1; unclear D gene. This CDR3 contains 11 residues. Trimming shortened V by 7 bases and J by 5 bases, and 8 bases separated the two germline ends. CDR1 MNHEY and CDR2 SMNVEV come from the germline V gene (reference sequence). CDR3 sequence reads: CASIGGTEAFF. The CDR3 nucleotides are TGTGCCAGCATAGGTGGGACTGAAGCTTTCTTT.

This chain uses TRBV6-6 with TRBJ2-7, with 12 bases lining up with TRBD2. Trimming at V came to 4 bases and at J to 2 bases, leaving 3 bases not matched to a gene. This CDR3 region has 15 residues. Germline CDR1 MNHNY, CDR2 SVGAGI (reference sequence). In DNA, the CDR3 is TGTGCCAGCAGTTTGACTAGCGGGAGCGCCTACGAGCAGTACTTC. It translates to CASSLTSGSAYEQYF.

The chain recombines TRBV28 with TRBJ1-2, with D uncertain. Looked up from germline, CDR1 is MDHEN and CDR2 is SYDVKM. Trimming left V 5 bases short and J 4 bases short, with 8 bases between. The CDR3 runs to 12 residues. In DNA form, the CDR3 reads TGTGCCAGCAGTCGCGGGGTCTATGGCTACACCTTC. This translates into CASSRGVYGYTF.

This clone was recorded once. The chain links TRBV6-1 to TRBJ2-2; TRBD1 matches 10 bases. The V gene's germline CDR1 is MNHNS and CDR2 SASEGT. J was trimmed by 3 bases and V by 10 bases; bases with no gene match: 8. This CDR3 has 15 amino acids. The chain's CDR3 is CATTVGTGDTGELFF. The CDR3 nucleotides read TGTGCCACCACTGTCGGGACAGGGGACACCGGGGAGCTGTTTTTT.